Presented here are 27 T cell receptor beta chains from one specimen sequenced in a study of T cells in Graves' hyperthyroidism and ophthalmopathy. RNA transcripts were the template for amplifying TCR beta CDR3 regions. HTBI primers were the set used in a first-round RT-PCR of the TCR CDR3. From the multiplex PCR reads, TCRdb called clonotypes with MiXCR, one entry per CDR3 protein. The sample holds 620,000 or so distinct CDR3 sequences; roughly 15% are singletons and the top ten take approximately 13%. The source material was blood. The receptors shown here come from a woman between 45 and 60 years old with Graves' ophthalmopathy.

This clonotype was counted many times. The chain couples TRBV7-8 to TRBJ2-3; 8 nucleotides line up with TRBD2. This CDR3 is built from 19 residues. Trimming at V came to 0 bases and at J to 0 bases, leaving 11 bases not matched to a gene. The germline V gene encodes CDR1 SGHVS and CDR2 FQNEAQ. The chain's CDR3 is CASSLAAGAGGLSTDTQYF. The CDR3 DNA is TGTGCCAGCAGCTTAGCCGCGGGGGCGGGGGGCCTTAGCACAGATACGCAGTATTTT.

This clonotype was counted at least ten times. CDR3 nucleotide sequence: TGTGCCAGCAGTACTAAGCGGGAGCGGGTGGACAATGAGCAGTTCTTC. Its translation: CASSTKRERVDNEQFF. V usage is TRBV27 and J usage is TRBJ2-1; 8 bases agree with TRBD2. Germline V lookup: CDR1 MNHEY, CDR2 SMNVEV (reference sequence). This CDR3 is 16 amino acids long. V shed 5 bases and J 5 bases; nucleotides not matched to a gene: 11.

This clonotype was detected ten times or more. The chain recombines TRBV7-2 with TRBJ2-5, with D possibly being TRBD2 (5 bases). The CDR3 is made up of 15 amino acids. The V end lost 3 bases, the J end lost 5 bases, and 16 bases lay between the germline ends. Germline V gene data show CDR1 as SGHTA and CDR2 as FQGNSA. The CDR3 region is CASSFGPIRGETQYF. For the CDR3, the DNA is TGTGCCAGCAGCTTCGGACCGATTCGAGGGGAGACCCAGTACTTC.

This clonotype was seen at least ten times. The rearrangement joins TRBV28 to TRBJ2-3; D unresolved. V lost 5 bases and J lost 5, with 11 bases in between. Germline loops: CDR1 MDHEN, CDR2 SYDVKM. This CDR3 has 13 residues. This CDR3 reads CASSRWTEDTQYF. The CDR3 DNA is TGTGCCAGCAGTCGTTGGACGGAAGATACGCAGTATTTT.

The V and J genes are TRBV9 and TRBJ2-1, with 7 nucleotides matching TRBD2. J lost 4 bases, V lost 0 bases, and 7 bases had no gene match. Germline lookup yields CDR1 SGDLS and CDR2 YYNGEE. The CDR3 spans 16 residues. Here the CDR3 DNA reads TGTGCCAGCAGCGTAGGGGTAGCGGGCGCTTACAATGAGCAGTTCTTC. This gives the protein CASSVGVAGAYNEQFF. The entire variable domain, with the rest obtained from reference TRBV9 and TRBJ2-1, is as follows: DSGVTQTPKHLITATGQRVTLRCSPRSGDLSVYWYQQSLDQGLQFLIQYYNGEERAKGNILERFSAQQFPDLHSELNLSSLELGDSALYFCASSVGVAGAYNEQFFGPGTRLTVL.

This clonotype came up many times. The V call is TRBV7-2, the J call TRBJ2-3, with D perhaps given as TRBD1 or TRBD2 (5 bases each). V lost 7 bases and J lost 2, with 16 bases in between. The CDR3 sequence is 15 residues long. CDR1 and CDR2 (germline): SGHTA, FQGNSA. The CDR3 loop reads CASNARSGATDTQYF. The CDR3 nucleotides are TGTGCCAGCAACGCTAGGTCCGGGGCCACAGATACGCAGTATTTT.

Concerning this clonotype: Given a much more abundant clone one base away, this may be a read error. The chain has TRBV6-1 and TRBJ2-7; possible D gene TRBD1, 6 bases. V was shortened by 9 bases and J by 2 bases, with 8 bases between the two germline ends. The CDR3 contains 11 residues. Germline CDR1 is MNHNS and CDR2 is SASEGT. The CDR3 DNA sequence: TGTGCCAGAGGACAGACCTACGAGCAGTACTTC. Its translation is CARGQTYEQYF.

About this clonotype itself: One junction end does not reproduce the germline sequence, and a read error may be involved. This chain connects TRBV7-2 to TRBJ2-2, with D perhaps matching TRBD2 (5 bases). The length of the CDR3 is 19 residues. Per germline, CDR1 SGHTA and CDR2 FQGNSA. The chain's CDR3 is CASSQDRPGRRTNTGELSF. The CDR3 DNA reads as TGCGCCAGCAGCCAAGATCGGCCAGGCCGTAGGACGAACACCGGGGAGCTGTCTTTT.

In its sample, this clonotype was seen many times. The V call is TRBV5-6, the J call TRBJ2-5; D is uncertain. Germline V lookup: CDR1 SGHDT, CDR2 YYEEEE. V gave up 0 bases and J gave up 5 bases, with 11 bases separating them. This CDR3 has 14 amino acids. CDR3 protein: CASSLELIEETQYF. DNA of the CDR3: TGTGCCAGCAGCTTGGAACTAATTGAGGAGACCCAGTACTTC.

This chain connects TRBV27 to TRBJ2-3; 12 bases map to TRBD2. This CDR3 spans 15 amino acids. V lost 5 bases, J lost 6 bases, and 6 bases stayed unmatched. CDR1 and CDR2 from the germline V gene are MNHEY and SMNVEV (reference sequence). CDR3: CASSLTSGRGDTQYF. CDR3 nucleotide sequence: TGTGCCAGCAGTCTGACTAGCGGGAGAGGGGATACGCAGTATTTT.

V usage is TRBV24-1 and J usage is TRBJ1-1, with D possibly matching TRBD1 (6 bases). The CDR3 length is 12 residues. Germline values: CDR1 KGHDR, CDR2 SFDVKD. V was shortened by 3 bases and J by 8 bases, with 9 bases between the two germline ends. The CDR3 DNA reads TGTGCCACCAGTGATCGTGGACAGGAAGCTTTCTTT. Protein: CATSDRGQEAFF.

The chain employs TRBV9 and TRBJ2-1, with 7 bases that match TRBD1. This CDR3 is 14 amino acids long. Losses at the gene ends were 4 bases for V and 8 bases for J; bases not matched to a gene: 9. CDR1 and CDR2 from the germline V gene are SGDLS and YYNGEE. CDR3 DNA: TGTGCCAGCAGCTCGAGACAGGGCCCGGATGAGCAGTTCTTC. Its translation is CASSSRQGPDEQFF. Filled out from reference TRBV9 and TRBJ2-1, the complete variable domain reads DSGVTQTPKHLITATGQRVTLRCSPRSGDLSVYWYQQSLDQGLQFLIQYYNGEERAKGNILERFSAQQFPDLHSELNLSSLELGDSALYFCASSSRQGPDEQFFGPGTRLTVL.

This clonotype was observed at least ten times. The CDR3 DNA is TGTGCCAGCAGCCATGGCGGGGGGAGCTCCTACAATGAGCAGTTCTTC. Amino acids: CASSHGGGSSYNEQFF. The gene calls are TRBV12-3 or TRBV12-4 and TRBJ2-1; 8 bases agree with TRBD2. The CDR3 has 16 amino acids. V trimming: 6 bases; J trimming: 0 bases; junction bases outside the gene matches: 7.

This clonotype has a count of ten or more. The rearrangement links TRBV7-9 to TRBJ2-1; 7 bases agree with TRBD2. Germline trimming cut 1 base from V and 8 bases from J; bases unmatched to any gene: 23. Looked up from germline, CDR1 is SEHNR and CDR2 is FQNEAQ (reference sequence). CDR3 length: 20 residues. As DNA, the CDR3 is TGTGCCAGCAGCTTAGACACGCCTAGCGGTTTTCATTTAGTGGTCGATGAGCAGTTCTTC. Translated: CASSLDTPSGFHLVVDEQFF.

Concerning this clonotype itself: One base away lies a much larger clone, so this may be a sequencing read error. The V and J genes are TRBV18 and TRBJ1-6, with D perhaps matching TRBD1 (5 bases). The germline gives CDR1 KGHSH, CDR2 LQKENI. The CDR3 covers 16 residues. CDR3 in DNA: TGTGCCAGCTCCCCGGGACGGAGCTCCTATAGTTCACCCCTCCACTTT. The encoded protein is CASSPGRSSYSSPLHF.

V usage is TRBV27 and J usage is TRBJ2-7, with D unclear. The CDR3 contains 13 residues. V shed 4 bases and J shed 1 base, with 8 bases lying between them. CDR1 and CDR2 (germline): MNHEY, SMNVEV (reference sequence). The CDR3 DNA is TGTGCCAGCAGTTCCTCCTCGTCCTACGAGCAGTACTTC. It encodes CASSSSSSYEQYF.

This clonotype showed up many times. This chain connects TRBV7-2 to TRBJ1-3, with unresolved D. The length of the CDR3 is 14 residues. From germline, CDR1 is SGHTA and CDR2 FQGNSA. Trimming pared 1 base from V and 2 bases from J, leaving 6 bases between. The CDR3 reads CASSLDRPGNTIYF. The CDR3, as DNA: TGTGCCAGCAGCTTAGACAGACCTGGAAACACCATATATTTT.

This clonotype was observed a handful of times. J is TRBJ2-5 and V is TRBV6-2 or TRBV6-3, with a tentative D call TRBD2 (5 bases). Trimming took 5 bases from V and 5 from J, leaving 12 bases between them. Per germline, CDR1 MNHEY and CDR2 SVGEGT. The CDR3 totals 13 residues. The CDR3, as DNA: TGTGCCAGCAGTAACGCGGGCCGGGAGACCCAGTACTTC. It yields the protein CASSNAGRETQYF.

This clonotype occurred once. With a much larger clone just one base away, this may be a read error. The chain carries TRBV3-1 and TRBJ2-1; 8 nucleotides line up with TRBD2. There are 18 residues in the CDR3. In germline, CDR1 is LGHDT, CDR2 YNNKEL (reference sequence). CDR3 region: CAGSQEQVGGAGTNEQFF. The CDR3 DNA reads TGTGCCGGCAGCCAAGAACAGGTCGGGGGGGCGGGCACCAATGAGCAGTTCTTC.

This clonotype was observed a few times. The rearrangement uses TRBV19 and TRBJ2-3; D gene unclear. The ends were cut back, 3 bases at V and 4 bases at J, with 11 bases in the middle. This CDR3 spans 14 amino acids. Germline V lookup: CDR1 LNHDA, CDR2 SQIVND (reference sequence). The CDR3 DNA sequence: TGTGCCAGTAGTATTGTAGTCTTCGCAGATACGCAGTATTTT. It codes for CASSIVVFADTQYF.

This clonotype has at least ten counts. The CDR3 here is CASEIFFRSMNTEAFF. DNA for the CDR3: TGTGCCAGCGAAATTTTTTTTCGTTCCATGAACACTGAAGCTTTCTTT. The chain is built from TRBV2 and TRBJ1-1; D is undetermined. CDR3 length: 16 residues. Germline V gene lookup returns CDR1 SNHLY and CDR2 FYNNEI. Trimming removed 8 bases from V and 0 bases from J, with 19 bases in between.

This clonotype was found many times. The CDR3 reads CASSQEGRSSPLHF. DNA for the CDR3: TGTGCCAGCAGCCAAGAAGGCAGGAGTTCACCCCTCCACTTT. V gene TRBV14 combines with J gene TRBJ1-6; unclear D gene. V lost 0 bases and J 9 bases, leaving 9 bases between the germline ends. Germline V lookup: CDR1 SGHDN, CDR2 FVKESK. The length of the CDR3 is 14 residues.

This chain connects TRBV14 to TRBJ1-1; unclear D gene. Germline loops: CDR1 SGHDN, CDR2 FVKESK. There are 13 residues in the CDR3. Trimming stripped 1 base from V and 10 bases from J, with 13 bases between. The CDR3 sequence is CASSQAIPSVAFF. CDR3 nucleotides: TGTGCCAGCAGCCAAGCGATCCCTTCTGTAGCTTTCTTT.

This rearrangement joins TRBV20-1 to TRBJ1-2, with unresolved D. V was pared by 3 bases and J by 0 bases, with 8 bases between. The germline CDR1 and CDR2 sequences are DFQATT and SNEGSKA (reference sequence). The CDR3 is 13 residues long. CDR3 in DNA: TGCAGTGCTAGTATGGGCTCTAACTATGGCTACACCTTC. This gives the protein CSASMGSNYGYTF.

The table lists this clonotype with many counts. The CDR3 here is CARTSWTSDYEQYF. CDR3 bases: TGTGCCAGGACGAGTTGGACTAGCGACTACGAGCAGTACTTC. This chain links TRBV2 with TRBJ2-7, with 9 bases that match TRBD2. Germline lookup yields CDR1 SNHLY and CDR2 FYNNEI. The J segment lost 3 bases and the V segment lost 9 bases, leaving 9 bases of the junction unmatched. The CDR3 is 14 amino acids.

The V call is TRBV7-9, the J call TRBJ2-7, with 10 nucleotides matching TRBD2. The CDR3 is 16 amino acids. V lost 5 bases to trimming and J lost 3 bases; unmatched junction nucleotides: 10. The V gene's germline CDR1 is SEHNR and CDR2 FQNEAQ (reference sequence). CDR3 loop: CASSPWGSSGSYEQYF. In DNA, the CDR3 is TGTGCCAGCAGCCCATGGGGTTCTAGCGGGAGCTACGAGCAGTACTTC. Using reference TRBV7-9 and TRBJ2-7 for the parts outside the CDR3, the full variable domain is DTGVSQNPRHKITKRGQNVTFRCDPISEHNRLYWYRQTLGQGPEFLTYFQNEAQLEKSRLLSDRFSAERPKGSFSTLEIQRTEQGDSAMYLCASSPWGSSGSYEQYFGPGTRLTVT.

This clonotype was seen repeatedly, ten times or more. This rearrangement joins TRBV29-1 to TRBJ2-3; 10 nucleotides line up with TRBD1. Looked up from germline, CDR1 is SQVTM and CDR2 is ANQGSEA. This CDR3 has 14 residues. J was trimmed by 3 bases and V by 7 bases; bases with no gene match: 7. In nucleotides, the CDR3 is TGCAGCGCCCCCCGGACAGGGGGTACAGATACGCAGTATTTT. This gives the protein CSAPRTGGTDTQYF.